In its sample, the clone carrying this T cell receptor (beta chain) was seen a few times. The antigen is undetermined. These data are taken from a study of identical twins. Findings and caveats of the study: Out-of-frame TCR alpha sharing in monozygotic twins exceeded recombination model predictions.

The CDR3 runs to 13 residues. V dropped 0 bases and J dropped 13 bases, with 13 bases sitting between them. CDR1 is ENHRY, CDR2 SYGVKD, per germline. TCRdb reprocessed the 5' RACE reads with MiXCR, giving one entry per CDR3 protein. The repertoire has 1.5 million to 2 million distinct CDR3 sequences, around 33% of them found once; the top ten carry 0.27%. This TCR derives from a newborn girl in good health. Sequencing was done on a sample of cord blood. V usage is TRBV10-3 and J usage is TRBJ2-1; no reliable D call. The CDR3: CAISESVIDEQFF. In DNA form, the CDR3 reads TGTGCCATCAGTGAGTCTGTGATAGACGAACAGTTCTTC.